A selection of T cell receptor beta chains follows, all from one sample in a study of Graves' ophthalmopathy and Graves' hyperthyroidism. TCRdb reprocessed the multiplex PCR reads via MiXCR and lists one record per CDR3 protein. In the table there are some 750,000 distinct CDR3 sequences, roughly 41% of which are singletons. Material for sequencing was peripheral blood. These receptors all stem from an adult man with Graves' ophthalmopathy. Each CDR3 is given with its conserved first and last residue. Fields, in order: J gene, CDR3 length, V gene, clone size, D gene, CDR3 DNA, CDR3 protein. D genes are given only for firm matches. Some rows mark clone size as missing; the rest say once, few, many or name a class of expanded clone.

TRBJ2-7,10,TRBV29-1,-,-,TGCAGCGTTGACGGTGGAGAGCAGTACTTC,CSVDGGEQYF
TRBJ2-7,12,TRBV2,many,TRBD1,TGTGCCAGCAGCGAGACAGGGTCCGAGCAGTACTTC,CASSETGSEQYF
TRBJ1-1,14,TRBV15,many,-,TGTGCCACCAGCAGAGCGGGGGGGGACACTGAAGCTTTCTTT,CATSRAGGDTEAFF
TRBJ1-5,12,TRBV29-1,-,-,TGCAGCCAAGCTCACTTCAATCAGCCCCAGCATTTT,CSQAHFNQPQHF
TRBJ1-4,16,TRBV6-1,-,TRBD1,TGTGCCAGCAGCATCGGACAGGACGCAACTAATGAAAAACTGTTTTTT,CASSIGQDATNEKLFF
TRBJ2-7,15,TRBV7-8,many,-,TGTGCCAGCAGCTTATCGGCAGGGTCAAGGGGTGAGCAGTACTTC,CASSLSAGSRGEQYF
TRBJ2-7,12,TRBV2,-,-,TGTGCCAGCAGTGCCTCTAGTTCAATCGGGTACTTC,CASSASSSIGYF
TRBJ1-1,16,TRBV7-2,many,-,TGTGCCAGCAGCTTAGCTGTACGGCAGCTGAACACTGAAGCTTTCTTT,CASSLAVRQLNTEAFF
TRBJ1-6,14,TRBV20-1,-,-,TGCAGTGCTGACCGCTCTGGGGATAATTCACCCCTCCACTTT,CSADRSGDNSPLHF
TRBJ1-1,17,TRBV10-1,many,-,TGCGCCAGCAGTGAAAAGGCAGGGGAACTCATGAACACTGAAGCTTTCTTT,CASSEKAGELMNTEAFF
TRBJ1-3,17,TRBV7-9,few,TRBD1,TGTGCCAGCAGCTTCCGACAGGGTAGGCCTTTCGGAAACACCATATATTTT,CASSFRQGRPFGNTIYF
TRBJ2-1,12,TRBV29-1,few,TRBD1,TGCAGCGCGGGACAGGGGGGCAATGAGCAGTTCTTC,CSAGQGGNEQFF
TRBJ1-2,14,TRBV20-1,-,-,TGCAGTGCTAGAGATTGGTGGGGAAACTGTGGCTACACCTTC,CSARDWWGNCGYTF
TRBJ2-5,17,TRBV9,-,-,TGTGCCAGCAGCCAACCCCCTTCTTGGCCCAGGACGGAGACCCAGTACTTC,CASSQPPSWPRTETQYF
TRBJ2-5,14,TRBV24-1,many,-,TGTGCCACCAGTGACACCGGACTATACGGGGCCCAGTACTTC,CATSDTGLYGAQYF
TRBJ1-3,13,TRBV29-1,-,TRBD1,TGCAGCAGTGGGGGGACAGCTGGAAACACCATATATTTT,CSSGGTAGNTIYF
TRBJ2-5,14,TRBV12-3/TRBV12-4,many,TRBD1,TGTGCCAGCAGGGTGACAGGGCGTTCGGAGACCCAGTACTTC,CASRVTGRSETQYF
TRBJ2-5,16,TRBV20-1,-,TRBD2,TGCAGTGCTAGAGGGGGACTAGCGGGGGGGCAGGAGACCCAGTACTTC,CSARGGLAGGQETQYF
TRBJ2-2,15,TRBV25-1,few,-,TGCGCCAGCAGCGACCTTGGGGCGAACACCGGGGAGCTGTTTTTT,CASSDLGANTGELFF
TRBJ1-5,13,TRBV29-1,once,-,TGCAGCGTTTCTGGACACGGCAATCAGCCCCAGCATTTT,CSVSGHGNQPQHF